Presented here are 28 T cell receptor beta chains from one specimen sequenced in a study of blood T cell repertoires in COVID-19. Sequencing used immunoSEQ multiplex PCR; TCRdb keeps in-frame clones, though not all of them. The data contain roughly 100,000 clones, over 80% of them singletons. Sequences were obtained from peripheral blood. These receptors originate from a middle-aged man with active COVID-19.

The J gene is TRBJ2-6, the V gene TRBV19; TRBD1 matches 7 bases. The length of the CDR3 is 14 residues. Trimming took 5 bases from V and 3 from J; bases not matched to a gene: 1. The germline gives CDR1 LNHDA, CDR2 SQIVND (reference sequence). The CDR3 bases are TGTGCCAGTAGTGACAGGGTTGGGGCCAACGTCCTGACTTTC. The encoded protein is CASSDRVGANVLTF.

CDR3 amino acids: CASSVVLSYQETQYF. The CDR3 DNA reads as TGTGCCAGCAGCGTGGTACTCTCGTACCAAGAGACCCAGTACTTC. The chain is built from TRBV7-9 and TRBJ2-5; no definite D call. From germline, CDR1 is SEHNR and CDR2 FQNEAQ (reference sequence). The length of the CDR3 is 15 residues. The ends were cut back, 5 bases at V and 0 bases at J, with 13 bases in the middle.

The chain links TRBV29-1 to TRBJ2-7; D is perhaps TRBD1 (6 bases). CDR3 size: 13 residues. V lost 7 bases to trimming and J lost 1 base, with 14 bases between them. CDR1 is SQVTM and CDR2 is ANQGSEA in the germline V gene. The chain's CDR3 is CSASQGLSYEQYF. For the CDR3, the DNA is TGCAGCGCCTCTCAGGGGCTGTCCTACGAGCAGTACTTC.

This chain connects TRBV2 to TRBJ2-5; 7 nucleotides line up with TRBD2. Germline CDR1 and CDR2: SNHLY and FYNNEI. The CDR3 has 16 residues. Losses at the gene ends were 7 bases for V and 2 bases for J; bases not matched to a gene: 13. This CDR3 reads CASTQGGQSIQETQYF. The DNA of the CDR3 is TGTGCCAGCACCCAGGGAGGGCAAAGCATACAAGAGACCCAGTACTTC.

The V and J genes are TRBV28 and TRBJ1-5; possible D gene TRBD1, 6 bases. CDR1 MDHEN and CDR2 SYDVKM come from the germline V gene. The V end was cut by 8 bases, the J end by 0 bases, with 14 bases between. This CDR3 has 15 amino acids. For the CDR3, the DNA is TGTGCCAGCGGGACAACCCTTTATAGCAATCAGCCCCAGCATTTT. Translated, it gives CASGTTLYSNQPQHF.

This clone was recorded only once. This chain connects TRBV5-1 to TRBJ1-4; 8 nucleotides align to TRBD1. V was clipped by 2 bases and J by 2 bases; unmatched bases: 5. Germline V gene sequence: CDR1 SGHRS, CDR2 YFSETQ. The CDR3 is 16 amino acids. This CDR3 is CASSFSDRGTNEKLFF. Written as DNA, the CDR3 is TGCGCCAGCAGCTTTTCCGACAGGGGCACTAATGAAAAACTGTTTTTT.

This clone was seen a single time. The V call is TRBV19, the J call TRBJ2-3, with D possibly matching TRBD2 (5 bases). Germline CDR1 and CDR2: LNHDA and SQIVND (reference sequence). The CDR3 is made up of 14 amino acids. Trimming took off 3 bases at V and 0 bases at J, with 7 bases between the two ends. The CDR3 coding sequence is TGTGCCAGTAGTATCCGGACTAGCACAGATACGCAGTATTTT. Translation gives CASSIRTSTDTQYF.

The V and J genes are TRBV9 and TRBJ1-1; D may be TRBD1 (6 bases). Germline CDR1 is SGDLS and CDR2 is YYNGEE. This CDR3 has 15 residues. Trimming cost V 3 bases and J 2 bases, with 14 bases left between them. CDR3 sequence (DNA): TGTGCCAGCAGCGCCTCAGGGGCCCGCAACACTGAAGCTTTCTTT. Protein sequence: CASSASGARNTEAFF.

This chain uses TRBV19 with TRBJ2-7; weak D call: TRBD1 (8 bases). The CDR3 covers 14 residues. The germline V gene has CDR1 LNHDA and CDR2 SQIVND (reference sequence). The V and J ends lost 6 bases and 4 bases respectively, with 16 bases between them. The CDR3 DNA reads TGTGCCAGTAGCAGCGGGACAGGACAGTACGAGCAGTACTTC. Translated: CASSSGTGQYEQYF.

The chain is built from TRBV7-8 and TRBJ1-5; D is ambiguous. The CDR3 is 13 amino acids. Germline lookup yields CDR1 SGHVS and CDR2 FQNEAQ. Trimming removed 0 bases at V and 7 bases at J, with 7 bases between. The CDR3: CASSLAASQPQHF. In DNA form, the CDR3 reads TGTGCCAGCAGCTTAGCTGCAAGCCAGCCCCAGCATTTT.

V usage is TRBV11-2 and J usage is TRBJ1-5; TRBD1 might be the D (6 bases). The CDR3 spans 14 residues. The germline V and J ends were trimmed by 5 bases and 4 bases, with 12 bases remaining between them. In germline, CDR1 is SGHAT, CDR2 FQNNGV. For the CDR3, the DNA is TGTGCCAGCAGCCCGTCAGGGGTGAATCAGCCCCAGCATTTT. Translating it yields CASSPSGVNQPQHF.

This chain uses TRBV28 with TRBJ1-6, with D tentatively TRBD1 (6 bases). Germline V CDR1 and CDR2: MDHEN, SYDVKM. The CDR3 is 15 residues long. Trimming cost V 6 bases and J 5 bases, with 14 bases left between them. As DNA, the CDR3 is TGTGCCAGCAGATACCGGGACAAAGATAATTCACCCCTCCACTTT. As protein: CASRYRDKDNSPLHF.

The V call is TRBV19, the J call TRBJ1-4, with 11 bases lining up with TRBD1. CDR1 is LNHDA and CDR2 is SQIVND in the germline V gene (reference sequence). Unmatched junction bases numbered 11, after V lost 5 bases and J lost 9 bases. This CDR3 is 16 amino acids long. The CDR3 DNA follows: TGTGCCAGTAGTTTCATCCCGCGGACAGGGGGCCAAAAACTGTTTTTT. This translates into CASSFIPRTGGQKLFF.

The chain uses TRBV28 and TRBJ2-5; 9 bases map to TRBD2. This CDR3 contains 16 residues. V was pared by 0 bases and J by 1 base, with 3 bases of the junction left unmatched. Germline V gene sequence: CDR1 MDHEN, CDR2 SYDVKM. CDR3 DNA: TGTGCCAGCAGTTTATGGACTAGCGGAACCCAAGAGACCCAGTACTTC. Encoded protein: CASSLWTSGTQETQYF.

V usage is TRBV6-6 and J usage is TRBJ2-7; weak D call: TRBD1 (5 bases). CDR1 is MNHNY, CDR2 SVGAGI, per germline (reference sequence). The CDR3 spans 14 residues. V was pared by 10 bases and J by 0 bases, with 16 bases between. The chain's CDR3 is CATAREAPSYEQYF. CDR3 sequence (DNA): TGTGCCACCGCCAGGGAAGCCCCCTCCTACGAGCAGTACTTC.

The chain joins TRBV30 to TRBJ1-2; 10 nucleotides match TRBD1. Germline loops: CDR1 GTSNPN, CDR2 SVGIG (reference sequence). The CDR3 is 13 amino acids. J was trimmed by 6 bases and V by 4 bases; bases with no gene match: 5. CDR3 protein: CAWTPTGGDGYTF. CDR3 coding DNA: TGTGCCTGGACCCCGACAGGGGGCGATGGCTACACCTTC.

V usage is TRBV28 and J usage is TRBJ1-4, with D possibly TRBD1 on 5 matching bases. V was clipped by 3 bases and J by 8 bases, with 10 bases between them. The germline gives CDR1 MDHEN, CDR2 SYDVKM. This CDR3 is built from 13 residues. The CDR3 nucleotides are TGTGCCAGCAGTTTTCTGGCAGGGGAAAAACTGTTTTTT. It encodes CASSFLAGEKLFF.

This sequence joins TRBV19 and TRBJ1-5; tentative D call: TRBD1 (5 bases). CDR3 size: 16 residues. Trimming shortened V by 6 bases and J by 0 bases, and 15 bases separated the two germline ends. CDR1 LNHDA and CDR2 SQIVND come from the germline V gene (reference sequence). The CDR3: CASRTAQAVSNQPQHF. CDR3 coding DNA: TGTGCCAGTAGGACGGCACAGGCAGTTAGCAATCAGCCCCAGCATTTT.

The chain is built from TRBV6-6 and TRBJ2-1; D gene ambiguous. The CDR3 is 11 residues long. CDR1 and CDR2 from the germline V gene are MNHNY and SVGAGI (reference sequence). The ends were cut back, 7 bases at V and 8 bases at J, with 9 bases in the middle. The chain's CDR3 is CASTYRDEQFF. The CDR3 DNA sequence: TGTGCCAGCACCTATCGGGATGAGCAGTTCTTC.

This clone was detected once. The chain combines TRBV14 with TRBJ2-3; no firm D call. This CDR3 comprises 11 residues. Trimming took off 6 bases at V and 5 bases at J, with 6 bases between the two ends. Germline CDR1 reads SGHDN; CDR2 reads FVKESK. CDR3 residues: CASSLLDTQYF. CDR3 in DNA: TGTGCCAGCAGTCTCCTAGATACGCAGTATTTT.

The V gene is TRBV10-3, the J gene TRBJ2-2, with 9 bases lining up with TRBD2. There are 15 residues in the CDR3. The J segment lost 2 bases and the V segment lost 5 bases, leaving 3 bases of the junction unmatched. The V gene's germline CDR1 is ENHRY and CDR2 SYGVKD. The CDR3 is CAISPGLANTGELFF. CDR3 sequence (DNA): TGTGCCATCAGTCCGGGACTAGCCAACACCGGGGAGCTGTTTTTT.

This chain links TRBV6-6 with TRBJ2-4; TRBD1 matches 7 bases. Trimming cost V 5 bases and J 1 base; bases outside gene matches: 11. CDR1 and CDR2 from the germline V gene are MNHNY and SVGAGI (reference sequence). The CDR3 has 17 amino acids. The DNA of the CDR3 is TGTGCCAGCAGTCAACCTCGGGACAGCCGGGCCAAAAACATTCAGTACTTC. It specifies CASSQPRDSRAKNIQYF.

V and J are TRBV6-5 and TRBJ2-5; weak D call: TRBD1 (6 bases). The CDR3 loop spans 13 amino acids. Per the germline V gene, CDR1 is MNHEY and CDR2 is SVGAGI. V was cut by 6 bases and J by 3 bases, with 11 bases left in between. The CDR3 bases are TGTGCCAGCAGGGCGCCAGGGGAAGAGACCCAGTACTTC. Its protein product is CASRAPGEETQYF.

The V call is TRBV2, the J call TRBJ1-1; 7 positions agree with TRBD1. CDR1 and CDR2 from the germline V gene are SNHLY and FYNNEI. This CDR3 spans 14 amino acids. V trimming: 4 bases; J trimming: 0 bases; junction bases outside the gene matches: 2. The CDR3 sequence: CASSGGQLNTEAFF. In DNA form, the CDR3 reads TGTGCCAGCAGTGGGGGACAGCTGAACACTGAAGCTTTCTTT.

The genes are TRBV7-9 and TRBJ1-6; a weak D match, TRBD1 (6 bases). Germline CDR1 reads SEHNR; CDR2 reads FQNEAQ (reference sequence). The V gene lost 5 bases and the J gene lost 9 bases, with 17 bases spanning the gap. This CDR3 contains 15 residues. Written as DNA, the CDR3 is TGTGCCAGCAGCCGGACAGCATACGAGGGTTCACCCCTCCACTTT. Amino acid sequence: CASSRTAYEGSPLHF.

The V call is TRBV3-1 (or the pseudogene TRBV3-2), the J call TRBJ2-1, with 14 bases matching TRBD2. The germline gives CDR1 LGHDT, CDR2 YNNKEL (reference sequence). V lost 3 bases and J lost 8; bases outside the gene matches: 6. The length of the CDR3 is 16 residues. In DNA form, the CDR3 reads TGTGCCAGCAGCCACCCGACTAGCGGGAGGGCTGATGAGCAGTTCTTC. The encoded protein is CASSHPTSGRADEQFF.

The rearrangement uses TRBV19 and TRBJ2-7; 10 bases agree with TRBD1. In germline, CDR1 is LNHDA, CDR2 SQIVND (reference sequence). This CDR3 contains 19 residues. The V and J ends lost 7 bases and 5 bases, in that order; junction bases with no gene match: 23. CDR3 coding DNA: TGTGCCAGTACCCCGAAAACGGGACAGGGGTCCCTAAAACTCAACGAGCAGTACTTC. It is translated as CASTPKTGQGSLKLNEQYF.

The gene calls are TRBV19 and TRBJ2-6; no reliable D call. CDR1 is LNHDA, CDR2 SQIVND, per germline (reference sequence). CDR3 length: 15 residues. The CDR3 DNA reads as TGTGCAGGTTCCAGGCAGTTCTCTGGGGCCAACGTCCTGACTTTC. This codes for CAGSRQFSGANVLTF.